The clone carrying this T cell receptor (beta chain) appeared once. The source of the sample is a study of shared T cell receptors in the human thymus. Sequencing used immunoSEQ multiplex PCR; TCRdb keeps in-frame clones, though not all of them. The repertoire holds around 340,000 clones, with more than 85% as singletons. CDR1 and CDR2 (germline): SGHDN, FVKESK. Between the trimmed V and J ends, which lost 1 base and 2 bases, there was a span of 11 bases. This CDR3 is built from 15 residues. The sequenced material came from thymocytes. The clonotype was recovered from a human donor. V usage is TRBV14 and J usage is TRBJ1-1; D is possibly TRBD1 (5 bases). CDR3 nucleotides: TGTGCCAGCAGCCAAGGGGGGGGAACTAACACTGAAGCTTTCTTT. It encodes CASSQGGGTNTEAFF.